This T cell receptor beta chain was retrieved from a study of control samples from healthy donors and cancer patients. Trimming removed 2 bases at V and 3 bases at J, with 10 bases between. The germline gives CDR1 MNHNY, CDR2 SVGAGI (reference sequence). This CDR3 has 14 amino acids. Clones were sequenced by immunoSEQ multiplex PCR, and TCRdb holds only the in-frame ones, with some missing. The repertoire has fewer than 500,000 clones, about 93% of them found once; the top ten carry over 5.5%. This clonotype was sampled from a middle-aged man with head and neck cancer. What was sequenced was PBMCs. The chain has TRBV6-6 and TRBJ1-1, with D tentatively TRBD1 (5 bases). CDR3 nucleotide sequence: TGTGCCAGCAGTTACGCGGGAGGGGACACTGAAGCTTTCTTT. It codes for CASSYAGGDTEAFF.